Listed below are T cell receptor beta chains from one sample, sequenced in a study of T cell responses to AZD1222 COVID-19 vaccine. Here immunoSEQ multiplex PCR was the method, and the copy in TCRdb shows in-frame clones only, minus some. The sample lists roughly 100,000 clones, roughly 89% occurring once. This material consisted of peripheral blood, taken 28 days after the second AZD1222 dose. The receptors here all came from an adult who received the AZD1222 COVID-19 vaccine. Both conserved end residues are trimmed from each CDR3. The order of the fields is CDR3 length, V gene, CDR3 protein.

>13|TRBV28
ASSLGQGNPSPLH
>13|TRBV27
ASSLSSDWGETQY
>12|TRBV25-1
ASSPQGQNTEAF
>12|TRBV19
ASSGQGYNYGYT
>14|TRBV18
ASSPTGQGAGETQY
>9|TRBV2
ASSGFYEQY
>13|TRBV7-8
ASSFGTSGTGELF
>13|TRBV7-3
ASSFGLPGANVLT
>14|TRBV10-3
AISEWVGMNTGELF
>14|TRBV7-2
ASSLTGTVYTGELF
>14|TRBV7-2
ASSLGSGVMNTEAF
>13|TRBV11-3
ASNPEPTSAGELF
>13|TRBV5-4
ATLSGGSTYNEQF
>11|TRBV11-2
ASSLDRRDTQY
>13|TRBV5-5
ASIRGLAGQGEQY
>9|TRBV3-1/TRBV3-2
ASSQRLLRF
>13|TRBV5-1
ASSLDSGTNYGYT
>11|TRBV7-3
ASSRTGGETQY
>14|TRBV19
ASSDFGGMGTQPQH
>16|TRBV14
ASSQEDPKDRYNQPQH
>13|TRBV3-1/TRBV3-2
ASSRGLVSTDTQY
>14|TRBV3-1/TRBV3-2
ASSQGGLALKDEQF
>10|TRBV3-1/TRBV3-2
ASSQAVYEQY
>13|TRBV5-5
ASSLGRREDTEAF
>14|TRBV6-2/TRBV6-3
ASSAGLISSTDTQY
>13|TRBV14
ASSPDRVWGTEAF
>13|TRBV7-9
ASSPPSGSSYEQY
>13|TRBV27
ASSLMRTGGNEQF
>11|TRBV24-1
AAQGSSNQPQH
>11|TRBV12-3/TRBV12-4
ASSVTVNTEAF
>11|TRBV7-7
ASSSILWDEQY
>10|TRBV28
ASRPQGREQY
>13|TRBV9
ASSVSLGRDPEAF
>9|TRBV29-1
SVRITYEQY
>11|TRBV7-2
ASSSRRGETQY
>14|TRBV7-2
ASSLGTRRSTDTQY
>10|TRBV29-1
SVKSSGNTIY
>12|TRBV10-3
AISEADSNQPQH
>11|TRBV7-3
ASSEDRYTEAF
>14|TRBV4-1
ASSHLSGTGGRTQY
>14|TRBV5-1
ASSLELDRGTDTQY
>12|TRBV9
ASSQGAPYNEQF
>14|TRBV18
ASSPTTVQATDTQY
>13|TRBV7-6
ASSAGTGSSYEQY
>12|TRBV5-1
ASSSGTGEEKLF
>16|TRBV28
ASSPPGRVGSGANVLT
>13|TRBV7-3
ASSRDRGMTNTIY
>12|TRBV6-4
ASSDSRGYNEQF